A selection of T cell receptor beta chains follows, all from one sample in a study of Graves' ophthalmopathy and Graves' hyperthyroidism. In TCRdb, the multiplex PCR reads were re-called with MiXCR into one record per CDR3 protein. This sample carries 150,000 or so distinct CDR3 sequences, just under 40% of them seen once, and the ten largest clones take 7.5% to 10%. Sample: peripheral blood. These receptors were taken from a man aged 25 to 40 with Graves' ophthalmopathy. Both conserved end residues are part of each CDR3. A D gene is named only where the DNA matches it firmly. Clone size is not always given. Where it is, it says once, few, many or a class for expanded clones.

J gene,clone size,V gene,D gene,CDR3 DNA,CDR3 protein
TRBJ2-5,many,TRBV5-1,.,TGCGCCAGCAGCTTGGACTCTCGACCGTACTTC,CASSLDSRPYF
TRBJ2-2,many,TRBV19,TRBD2,TGTGCCAGTAGTGGGTTAGCGGGAGGGCCCGGCACCGGGGAGCTGTTTTTT,CASSGLAGGPGTGELFF
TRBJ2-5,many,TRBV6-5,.,TGTGCCAGCAGTTACACACTCAAAATAGGTCTTGAGACCCAGTACTTC,CASSYTLKIGLETQYF
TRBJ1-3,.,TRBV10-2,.,TGCGCCAGCAGTGGCTTGGGTATCGGAAACACCATATATTTT,CASSGLGIGNTIYF
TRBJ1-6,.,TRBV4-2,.,TGTGCCAGCAGCCAAGGAAACAGGGATAATTCACCCCTCCACTTT,CASSQGNRDNSPLHF
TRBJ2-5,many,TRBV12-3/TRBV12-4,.,TGTGCCAGCACCTCCGGTTGGGAGACCCAGTACTTC,CASTSGWETQYF
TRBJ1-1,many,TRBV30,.,TGTGCCTGGAGCCACACATTGAACACTGAAGCTTTCTTT,CAWSHTLNTEAFF
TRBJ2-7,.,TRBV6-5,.,TGTGCCAACAGTTACTCTAACAGTCCTTTGGACGAGCAGTACTTC,CANSYSNSPLDEQYF
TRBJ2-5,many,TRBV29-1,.,TGCAGCGTTGAAGGGGTCACGGCGGTCTTTAATCAAGGGACCCAGTACTTC,CSVEGVTAVFNQGTQYF
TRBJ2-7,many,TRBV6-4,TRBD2,TGTGCCAGCAGTCCTATACACCCGGGACTAGCGGGAGTTGTCAACGAGCAGTACTTC,CASSPIHPGLAGVVNEQYF
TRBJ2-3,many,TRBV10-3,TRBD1,TGTGCCATCAGCGGACAGGGGATCACAGATACGCAGTATTTT,CAISGQGITDTQYF
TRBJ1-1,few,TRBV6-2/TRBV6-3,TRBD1,TGTGCCAGCAGTCCGGACAGGGTTAACACTGAAGCTTTCTTT,CASSPDRVNTEAFF
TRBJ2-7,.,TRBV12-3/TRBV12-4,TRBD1,TGTGCCAGCAGTACCCCCGGGACAGACTCCTACGAGCAGTACTTC,CASSTPGTDSYEQYF
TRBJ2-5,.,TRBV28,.,TGTGCCAGCAGTCCCCCTCTGGGAAGTCGGGAGACCCAGTACTTC,CASSPPLGSRETQYF